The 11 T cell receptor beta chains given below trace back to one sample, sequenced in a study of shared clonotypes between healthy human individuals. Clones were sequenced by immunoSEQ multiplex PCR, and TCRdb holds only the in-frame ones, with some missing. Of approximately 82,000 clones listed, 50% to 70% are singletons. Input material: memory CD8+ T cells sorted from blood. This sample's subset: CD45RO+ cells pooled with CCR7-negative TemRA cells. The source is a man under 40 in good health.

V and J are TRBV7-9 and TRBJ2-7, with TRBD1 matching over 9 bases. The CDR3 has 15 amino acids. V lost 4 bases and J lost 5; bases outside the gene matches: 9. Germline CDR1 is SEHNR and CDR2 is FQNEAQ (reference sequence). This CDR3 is CASSWARTGEHEQYF. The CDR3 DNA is TGTGCCAGCAGCTGGGCCCGGACAGGGGAACACGAGCAGTACTTC.

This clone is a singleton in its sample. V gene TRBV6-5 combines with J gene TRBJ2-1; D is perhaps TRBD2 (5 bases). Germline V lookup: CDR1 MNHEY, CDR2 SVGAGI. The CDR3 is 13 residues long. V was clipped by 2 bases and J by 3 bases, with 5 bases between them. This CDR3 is CASSYRGYNEQFF. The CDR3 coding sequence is TGTGCCAGCAGTTACCGGGGCTACAATGAGCAGTTCTTC.

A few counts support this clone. CDR3 sequence reads: CATSSGDYEQYF. CDR3 DNA: TGTGCCACTAGTAGCGGGGATTACGAGCAGTACTTC. This rearrangement joins TRBV28 to TRBJ2-7; 8 nucleotides align to TRBD2. Trimming took 10 bases from V and 4 from J; bases not matched to a gene: 6. This CDR3 has 12 residues. The germline V gene encodes CDR1 MDHEN and CDR2 SYDVKM.

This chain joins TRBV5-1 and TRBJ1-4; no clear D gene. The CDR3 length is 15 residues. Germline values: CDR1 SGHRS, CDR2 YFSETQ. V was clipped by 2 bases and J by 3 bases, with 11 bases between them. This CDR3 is CASSLSGYPNEKLFF. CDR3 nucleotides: TGCGCCAGCAGCTTATCGGGGTATCCTAATGAAAAACTGTTTTTT.

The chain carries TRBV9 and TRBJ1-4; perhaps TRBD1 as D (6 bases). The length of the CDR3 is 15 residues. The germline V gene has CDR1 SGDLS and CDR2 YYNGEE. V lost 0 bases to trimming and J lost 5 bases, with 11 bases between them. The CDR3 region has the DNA TGTGCCAGCAGCGTAGGGGGGGCTGTAAATGAAAAACTGTTTTTT. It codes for CASSVGGAVNEKLFF.

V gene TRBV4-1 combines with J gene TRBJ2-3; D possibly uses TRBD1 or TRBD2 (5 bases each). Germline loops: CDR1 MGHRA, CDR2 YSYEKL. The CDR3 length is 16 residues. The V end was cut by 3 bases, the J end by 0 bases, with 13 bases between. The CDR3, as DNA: TGCGCCAGCAGCCAGGTCGGGGCCGGGAGCACAGATACGCAGTATTTT. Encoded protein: CASSQVGAGSTDTQYF.

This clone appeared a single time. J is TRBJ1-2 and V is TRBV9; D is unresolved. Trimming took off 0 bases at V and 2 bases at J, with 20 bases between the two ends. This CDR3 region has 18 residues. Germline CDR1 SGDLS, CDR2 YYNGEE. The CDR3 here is CASSVGLALTQINYGYTF. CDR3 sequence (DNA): TGTGCCAGCAGCGTAGGGTTGGCCTTGACACAGATAAACTATGGCTACACCTTC.

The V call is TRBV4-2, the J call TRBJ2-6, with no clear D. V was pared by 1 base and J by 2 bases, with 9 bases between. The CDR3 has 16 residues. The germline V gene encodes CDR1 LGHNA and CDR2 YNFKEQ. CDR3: CASSQGPDTGANVLTF. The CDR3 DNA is TGTGCCAGCAGCCAAGGCCCAGACACTGGGGCCAACGTCCTGACTTTC.

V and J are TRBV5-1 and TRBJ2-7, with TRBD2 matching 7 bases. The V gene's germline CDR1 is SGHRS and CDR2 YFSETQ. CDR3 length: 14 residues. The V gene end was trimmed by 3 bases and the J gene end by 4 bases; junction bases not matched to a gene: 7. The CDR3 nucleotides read TGCGCCAGCAGCTCCCCGGGAGGAACTTACGAGCAGTACTTC. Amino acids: CASSSPGGTYEQYF. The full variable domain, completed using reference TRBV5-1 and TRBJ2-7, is KAGVTQTPRYLIKTRGQQVTLSCSPISGHRSVSWYQQTPGQGLQFLFEYFSETQRNKGNFPGRFSGRQFSNSRSEMNVSTLELGDSALYLCASSSPGGTYEQYFGPGTRLTVT.

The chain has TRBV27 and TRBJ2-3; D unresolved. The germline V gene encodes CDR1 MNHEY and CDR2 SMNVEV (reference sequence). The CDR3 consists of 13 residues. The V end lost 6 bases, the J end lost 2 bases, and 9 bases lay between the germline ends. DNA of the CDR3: TGTGCCAGCAGATTTTTCGACACAGATACGCAGTATTTT. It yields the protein CASRFFDTDTQYF.

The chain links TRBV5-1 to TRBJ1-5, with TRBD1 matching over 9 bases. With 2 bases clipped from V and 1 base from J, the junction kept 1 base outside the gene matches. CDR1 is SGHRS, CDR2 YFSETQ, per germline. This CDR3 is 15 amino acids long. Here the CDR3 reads CASSFTGGSNQPQHF. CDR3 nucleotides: TGCGCCAGCAGCTTCACAGGGGGCAGCAATCAGCCCCAGCATTTT. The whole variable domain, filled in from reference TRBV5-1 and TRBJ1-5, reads KAGVTQTPRYLIKTRGQQVTLSCSPISGHRSVSWYQQTPGQGLQFLFEYFSETQRNKGNFPGRFSGRQFSNSRSEMNVSTLELGDSALYLCASSFTGGSNQPQHFGDGTRLSIL.